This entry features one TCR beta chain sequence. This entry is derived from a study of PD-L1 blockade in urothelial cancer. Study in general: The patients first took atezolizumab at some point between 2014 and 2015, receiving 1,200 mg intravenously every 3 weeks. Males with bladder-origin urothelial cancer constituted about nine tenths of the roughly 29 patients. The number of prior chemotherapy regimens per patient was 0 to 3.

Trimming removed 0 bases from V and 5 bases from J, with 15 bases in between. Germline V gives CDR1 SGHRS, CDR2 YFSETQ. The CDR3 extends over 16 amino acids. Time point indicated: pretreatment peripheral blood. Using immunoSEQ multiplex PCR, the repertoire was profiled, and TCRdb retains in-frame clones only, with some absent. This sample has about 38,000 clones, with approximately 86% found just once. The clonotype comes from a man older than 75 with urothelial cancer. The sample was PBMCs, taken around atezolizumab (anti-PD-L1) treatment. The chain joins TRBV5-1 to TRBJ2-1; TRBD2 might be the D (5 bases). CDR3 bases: TGCGCCAGCAGCTTGGGCGGGCCGGAACTCAACAATGAGCAGTTCTTC. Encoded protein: CASSLGGPELNNEQFF.